What follows are 32 T cell receptor beta chains derived from one specimen sequenced in a study of neurological immune-mediated disorders. Time point denoted: technical triplicate 1. One entry per CDR3 protein, called by TCRdb with MiXCR from the 5' RACE reads. In the table there are approximately 36,000 distinct CDR3 sequences, roughly 11% of which are singletons. Sequencing was done on a sample of PBMCs. The receptors were gathered from a man in his fifties or sixties with HTLV-1-associated myelopathy (HAM/TSP).

This clonotype was observed many times. The V gene is TRBV6-6, the J gene TRBJ1-5; D ambiguous. The germline CDR1 and CDR2 sequences are MNHNY and SVGAGI (reference sequence). Trimming removed 7 bases at V and 0 bases at J, with 16 bases between. This CDR3 comprises 16 residues. CDR3 DNA sequence: TGTGCCAGCACTCCCTTGTTGAGTAATAGCAATCAGCCCCAGCATTTT. Its protein is CASTPLLSNSNQPQHF.

Many counts were recorded for this clonotype. The rearrangement uses TRBV7-2 and TRBJ2-7, with 8 bases aligning to TRBD1. CDR1 is SGHTA and CDR2 is FQGNSA in the germline V gene. Losses at the gene ends were 5 bases for V and 5 bases for J; bases not matched to a gene: 14. There are 16 residues in the CDR3. The DNA for the CDR3 is TGTGCCAGCAGCCCACCACCGGGACAGGCAGGTCACGAGCAGTACTTC. This gives the protein CASSPPPGQAGHEQYF.

This clonotype was detected ten times or more. The chain links TRBV5-1 to TRBJ2-5; TRBD2 matches at 8 bases. Germline CDR1 SGHRS, CDR2 YFSETQ. J gave up 5 bases and V 3 bases, and 15 bases lay outside the gene matches. This CDR3 region has 17 residues. The CDR3 nucleotides are TGCGCCAGCAGCTCGGCGCCCAGCGGGAGAAGTGGCGAGACCCAGTACTTC. Encoded protein: CASSSAPSGRSGETQYF.

This clonotype was counted ten times or more. V usage is TRBV6-1 and J usage is TRBJ1-6; 9 nucleotides agree with TRBD1. The V segment lost 7 bases and the J segment 10 bases; nucleotides outside the gene matches: 8. Germline CDR1 and CDR2: MNHNS and SASEGT. This CDR3 is 14 amino acids long. The CDR3 loop reads CASNRDREVSPLHF. CDR3 DNA: TGTGCCAGCAACCGGGACAGGGAGGTGTCACCCCTCCACTTT.

This clonotype came up many times. The chain is built from TRBV27 and TRBJ1-6; TRBD1 aligns across 7 bases. Germline values: CDR1 MNHEY, CDR2 SMNVEV (reference sequence). The CDR3 covers 17 residues. J gave up 5 bases and V 7 bases, and 14 bases lay outside the gene matches. The CDR3 sequence: CASTTLYPGGNNSPLHF. The CDR3 DNA sequence: TGTGCCAGCACCACTCTTTACCCAGGGGGAAATAATTCACCCCTCCACTTT.

At least ten counts were recorded for this clonotype. CDR3 bases: TGTGCCAGCAGTTACTCGATAAGCCGCGGGGGTAGCGGGAGTTCCTACAATGAGCAGTTCTTC. It encodes CASSYSISRGGSGSSYNEQFF. V gene TRBV6-5 combines with J gene TRBJ2-1, with 9 bases fitting TRBD2. V lost 0 bases, J lost 1 base, and 16 bases stayed unmatched. There are 21 residues in the CDR3. Germline loops: CDR1 MNHEY, CDR2 SVGAGI.

This clonotype was observed at least ten times. The chain carries TRBV20-1 and TRBJ2-1; D unclear. This CDR3 is 10 amino acids long. V lost 3 bases and J 12 bases, leaving 9 bases between the germline ends. Germline-derived CDR1 and CDR2 are DFQATT and SNEGSKA (reference sequence). CDR3 DNA: TGCAGTGCTAGCCGTGAGTGGCAGTTCTTC. It codes for CSASREWQFF.

Ten or more counts support this clonotype. The chain joins TRBV28 to TRBJ2-1; the match to TRBD1 covers 7 bases. CDR1 and CDR2 from the germline V gene are MDHEN and SYDVKM. The V segment lost 6 bases and the J segment 14 bases; nucleotides outside the gene matches: 13. This CDR3 comprises 13 residues. CDR3 DNA sequence: TGTGCCAGCAGCAGCAACCCGGGACAGTTCGAGTTCTTC. It is translated as CASSSNPGQFEFF.

This clonotype was observed at least ten times. The chain has TRBV7-2 and TRBJ2-3; 9 nucleotides line up with TRBD1. CDR1 SGHTA and CDR2 FQGNSA come from the germline V gene. This CDR3 spans 15 amino acids. V trimming: 4 bases; J trimming: 4 bases; junction bases outside the gene matches: 6. CDR3: CASSSGTGSSDTQYF. The CDR3 DNA reads TGTGCCAGCAGCTCCGGGACAGGGAGTTCAGATACGCAGTATTTT. The whole variable domain, filled in from reference TRBV7-2 and TRBJ2-3, reads GAGVSQSPSNKVTEKGKDVELRCDPISGHTALYWYRQSLGQGLEFLIYFQGNSAPDKSGLPSDRFSAERTGGSVSTLTIQRTQQEDSAVYLCASSSGTGSSDTQYFGPGTRLTVL.

CDR3 loop: CASSPGTGGYEQYF. The CDR3 DNA sequence: TGCGCCAGCAGCCCTGGGACAGGGGGCTACGAGCAGTACTTC. This chain uses TRBV5-1 with TRBJ2-7; 11 bases are shared with TRBD1. After removal of 4 bases from V and 3 bases from J, the junction contained 3 bases not matched to a gene. This CDR3 region has 14 residues. Germline loops: CDR1 SGHRS, CDR2 YFSETQ.

Ten or more counts support this clonotype. The chain uses TRBV5-1 and TRBJ2-3; TRBD2 might be the D (6 bases). V shed 7 bases and J shed 3 bases, with 12 bases lying between them. Germline CDR1 reads SGHRS; CDR2 reads YFSETQ. The CDR3 loop spans 13 amino acids. The DNA for the CDR3 is TGCGCCAGCGGGCGGGAACCTACAGATACGCAGTATTTT. Residues: CASGREPTDTQYF. Based on the CDR3 plus reference TRBV5-1 and TRBJ2-3, the full variable domain is KAGVTQTPRYLIKTRGQQVTLSCSPISGHRSVSWYQQTPGQGLQFLFEYFSETQRNKGNFPGRFSGRQFSNSRSEMNVSTLELGDSALYLCASGREPTDTQYFGPGTRLTVL.

The chain recombines TRBV28 with TRBJ2-4; D possibly matches TRBD1 or TRBD2 (5 bases each). V lost 6 bases to trimming and J lost 9 bases, with 18 bases between them. Germline lookup yields CDR1 MDHEN and CDR2 SYDVKM. The CDR3 is made up of 14 amino acids. CDR3 sequence (DNA): TGTGCCAGCAGCCACCAGGACACTAGAAGCATTCAGTACTTC. It specifies CASSHQDTRSIQYF.

This clonotype is labeled medium-sized. The chain joins TRBV27 to TRBJ2-5, with D perhaps matching TRBD2 (5 bases). With 4 bases removed from V and 5 bases from J, the gap between germline ends came to 23 bases. The CDR3 is made up of 17 amino acids. Germline CDR1 MNHEY, CDR2 SMNVEV (reference sequence). CDR3 bases: TGTGCCAGCAGTTCCAGACCCAGATCCCGACGCGGGGAGACCCAGTACTTC. The encoded protein is CASSSRPRSRRGETQYF.

This clonotype was counted many times. The chain combines TRBV18 with TRBJ2-2, with 8 bases identical to TRBD1. The V gene end was trimmed by 6 bases and the J gene end by 5 bases; junction bases not matched to a gene: 5. The CDR3 is made up of 14 amino acids. Germline CDR1 KGHSH, CDR2 LQKENI. The CDR3: CASSPDRATGELFF. CDR3 nucleotide sequence: TGTGCCAGCTCTCCGGACAGGGCAACCGGGGAGCTGTTTTTT.

This clonotype showed up many times. V and J are TRBV14 and TRBJ2-3, with 7 bases aligning to TRBD2. CDR3 length: 16 amino acids. CDR1 and CDR2 from the germline V gene are SGHDN and FVKESK. Germline trimming cut 0 bases from V and 2 bases from J; bases unmatched to any gene: 5. The CDR3 DNA reads as TGTGCCAGCAGCCAAGAATGGGGGAGGGCCACAGATACGCAGTATTTT. It is translated as CASSQEWGRATDTQYF.

At least ten counts were recorded for this clonotype. V usage is TRBV2 and J usage is TRBJ2-7; 8 positions agree with TRBD2. Losses at the gene ends were 4 bases for V and 5 bases for J; bases not matched to a gene: 10. From germline, CDR1 is SNHLY and CDR2 FYNNEI. CDR3 length: 15 residues. The CDR3 is CASSVTGTSMNEQYF. CDR3 in DNA: TGTGCCAGCAGTGTGACCGGGACTAGTATGAACGAGCAGTACTTC.

Many counts were recorded for this clonotype. The CDR3 is CASSLSGTAHYEQYF. The CDR3 DNA is TGCGCCAGCAGCCTTTCCGGGACAGCTCACTACGAGCAGTACTTC. The chain combines TRBV4-1 with TRBJ2-7; 7 nucleotides align to TRBD1. V shed 4 bases and J 3 bases; nucleotides not matched to a gene: 9. This CDR3 has 15 amino acids. Per germline, CDR1 MGHRA and CDR2 YSYEKL.

This clonotype has a count of ten or more. The junction and the germline gene differ at one end; a read error may be behind it. The chain links TRBV7-9 to TRBJ2-5; no firm D call. The CDR3 totals 16 residues. Germline CDR1 reads SEHNR; CDR2 reads FQNEAQ (reference sequence). The CDR3 protein is CASSLWAQVYQETQYF. CDR3 coding DNA: TGTGCCAGCAGCTTATGGGCCCAGGTCTACCAGGAGACCCAGTACTTC.

This clonotype has at least ten counts. This chain uses TRBV11-3 with TRBJ2-3; TRBD1 or TRBD2 may be the D gene (5 bases each). The ends were cut back, 2 bases at V and 1 base at J, with 10 bases in the middle. CDR1 and CDR2 from the germline V gene are SGHNT and YENEEA. This CDR3 spans 15 amino acids. The CDR3 region has the DNA TGTGCCAGCAGCTTAAACACGGGACGCACAGATACGCAGTATTTT. Its protein is CASSLNTGRTDTQYF.

By share, this clonotype ranks as medium-sized (0.01 to 0.1%). The chain couples TRBV20-1 to TRBJ1-6, with 9 bases matching TRBD1. V trimming: 2 bases; J trimming: 10 bases; junction bases outside the gene matches: 12. This CDR3 comprises 16 residues. The V gene's germline CDR1 is DFQATT and CDR2 SNEGSKA (reference sequence). The CDR3 bases are TGCAGTGCTAGATCAAGACAGGGGGTGGATGGATCACCCCTCCACTTT. Its protein is CSARSRQGVDGSPLHF.

The sample holds many counts of this clonotype. V gene TRBV15 combines with J gene TRBJ2-5; D may be TRBD1 (7 bases). Per the germline V gene, CDR1 is LNHNV and CDR2 is YYDKDF (reference sequence). The CDR3 runs to 16 residues. Trimming removed 1 base at V and 2 bases at J, with 14 bases between. CDR3 region: CATSRGQGGQQETQYF. The CDR3 DNA reads TGTGCCACCAGCAGAGGCCAGGGGGGCCAACAAGAGACCCAGTACTTC.

Worth noting for this clonotype: One base away lies a much larger clone, so this may be a sequencing read error. This sequence joins TRBV7-6 and TRBJ2-5; TRBD1 is a possible D gene (6 bases). V was shortened by 3 bases and J by 5 bases, with 22 bases between the two germline ends. The CDR3 sequence is 17 residues long. Per germline, CDR1 SGHVS and CDR2 FNYEAQ. The CDR3 region is CASSFKGTGPGVETQYF. The CDR3 bases are TGTGCCAGCAGCTTCAAAGGAACGGGTCCAGGGGTCGAGACCCAGTACTTC.

This clonotype was found many times. J is TRBJ1-4 and V is TRBV20-1, with D maybe TRBD1 (5 bases). V was cut by 1 base and J by 5 bases, with 11 bases left in between. There are 14 residues in the CDR3. Looked up from germline, CDR1 is DFQATT and CDR2 is SNEGSKA (reference sequence). The CDR3 spells CSARGDPGNEKLFF. The CDR3 nucleotides read TGCAGTGCTAGAGGGGACCCGGGGAATGAAAAACTGTTTTTT.

This clonotype appeared many times. The rearrangement links TRBV20-1 to TRBJ2-7; TRBD2 might be the D (6 bases). The CDR3 is 14 residues long. V was pared by 5 bases and J by 0 bases, with 14 bases between. Germline V gene lookup returns CDR1 DFQATT and CDR2 SNEGSKA (reference sequence). CDR3 in amino acids: CSAGGIIGSYEQYF. CDR3 DNA sequence: TGCAGTGCTGGAGGGATTATAGGCTCCTACGAGCAGTACTTC.

This clonotype was recorded many times. This chain joins TRBV19 and TRBJ2-2; D not resolved. The V end was cut by 7 bases, the J end by 3 bases, with 6 bases between. Germline lookup yields CDR1 LNHDA and CDR2 SQIVND (reference sequence). This CDR3 has 12 residues. CDR3 residues: CASTSYTGELFF. The DNA of the CDR3 is TGTGCCAGTACGTCGTACACCGGGGAGCTGTTTTTT.

This clonotype has ten or more counts. V gene TRBV20-1 combines with J gene TRBJ2-1, with D tentatively TRBD2 (5 bases). CDR1 DFQATT and CDR2 SNEGSKA come from the germline V gene (reference sequence). The CDR3 sequence is 14 residues long. V was trimmed by 6 bases and J by 9 bases, leaving 21 bases between them. CDR3 coding DNA: TGCAGTGCCCTACTAATCCCGGGAATAGGTGAGCAGTTCTTC. Amino acids: CSALLIPGIGEQFF.

This clonotype has a count of ten or more. This chain links TRBV5-1 with TRBJ1-2; TRBD1 is a possible D gene (6 bases). The CDR3 is 14 amino acids. CDR1 is SGHRS and CDR2 is YFSETQ in the germline V gene. Trimming stripped 4 bases from V and 8 bases from J, with 18 bases between. Here the CDR3 DNA reads TGCGCCAGCAGCCCCCAGGACAGCATGGGGGGCTACACCTTC. This codes for CASSPQDSMGGYTF.

At least ten counts were recorded for this clonotype. This rearrangement joins TRBV12-3 or TRBV12-4 to TRBJ2-7, with TRBD2 matching over 7 bases. The CDR3 runs 13 residues. The V and J ends lost 6 bases and 3 bases, in that order; junction bases with no gene match: 5. The CDR3 DNA follows: TGTGCCAGCAGCTCGACTAGCTTCTACGAGCAGTACTTC. Protein: CASSSTSFYEQYF.

V usage is TRBV18 and J usage is TRBJ2-7; D perhaps matches TRBD1 (6 bases). The V end lost 6 bases, the J end lost 8 bases, and 17 bases lay between the germline ends. In germline, CDR1 is KGHSH, CDR2 LQKENI. There are 13 residues in the CDR3. As DNA, the CDR3 is TGTGCCAGCTCTACGCTAGTATGGGACAAGCAGTACTTC. Protein product: CASSTLVWDKQYF.

This clonotype appeared many times. V gene TRBV10-1 combines with J gene TRBJ2-2; D remains unclear. Per the germline V gene, CDR1 is WNHNN and CDR2 is SYGVQD (reference sequence). V lost 6 bases, J lost 5 bases, and 7 bases lay in between. This CDR3 spans 12 amino acids. CDR3 loop: CASRAPTGELFF. CDR3 bases: TGCGCCAGCAGGGCCCCGACCGGGGAGCTGTTTTTT.

This clonotype was seen at least ten times. This chain joins TRBV5-1 and TRBJ1-1; D gene unclear. Germline V CDR1 and CDR2: SGHRS, YFSETQ. Trimming removed 4 bases from V and 2 bases from J, with 18 bases in between. The CDR3 runs to 16 residues. CDR3 in amino acids: CASSPRRISANTEAFF. CDR3 DNA sequence: TGCGCCAGCAGCCCCCGACGGATTTCGGCCAACACTGAAGCTTTCTTT.

In its sample, this clonotype was seen many times. The CDR3 DNA sequence: TGTGCCAGCAGTTTCGGGGCTTGGGTCACTGAAGCTTTCTTT. It specifies CASSFGAWVTEAFF. The chain has TRBV12-3 or TRBV12-4 and TRBJ1-1; D possibly corresponds to TRBD1 (5 bases). This CDR3 contains 14 residues. V gave up 3 bases and J gave up 4 bases, with 12 bases separating them.